Listed here is a single T cell receptor (beta chain). Its antigen is not known. The repertoire was sequenced with immunoSEQ multiplex PCR; TCRdb's copy has only in-frame clones and lacks some. The sample has approximately 60,000 clones; more than 70% are singletons. This specimen belongs to a study of PD-1 blockade in mismatch repair-deficient tumors. As for the study in general: Enrolled about 2012-2017, patients had progressing, pretreated mismatch repair-deficient cancers of about a dozen types. Study-wide results and caveats: Tumor-resident clones, often absent from pretreatment blood, expanded after pembrolizumab and then contracted.

The germline V gene has CDR1 SQVTM and CDR2 ANQGSEA. The CDR3 length is 18 residues. V was trimmed by 0 bases and J by 1 base, leaving 19 bases between them. PCR or immunohistochemistry showed mismatch repair deficiency in every enrolled patient. TCRs were sequenced from a few patients responding to pembrolizumab. The input for sequencing was peripheral blood, taken 52 weeks after starting pembrolizumab. The source is an adult with mismatch repair-deficient cancer. The V call is TRBV29-1, the J call TRBJ2-4; perhaps D is TRBD1 or TRBD2 (5 bases each). The CDR3 region is CSVEDVEPRDEAKNIQYF. The CDR3 DNA is TGCAGCGTTGAAGACGTAGAGCCAAGGGACGAGGCCAAAAACATTCAGTACTTC.